The 7 T cell receptor beta chains given below trace back to one sample, sequenced in a study of blood T cell repertoires in COVID-19. Measured with immunoSEQ multiplex PCR; TCRdb has only the in-frame clones, and not every one. This sample has 200,000 or so clones, with more than 75% found just once. Specimen: peripheral blood. The source of these receptors is an elderly man with acute or convalescent COVID-19.

The rearrangement joins TRBV5-1 to TRBJ1-3; the match to TRBD1 covers 7 bases. The CDR3 is 16 amino acids. Per germline, CDR1 SGHRS and CDR2 YFSETQ. The J segment lost 2 bases and the V segment lost 4 bases, leaving 9 bases of the junction unmatched. CDR3 in DNA: TGCGCCAGCAGCCCGTCCGACAGGGTCCCTGGAAACACCATATATTTT. Translation gives CASSPSDRVPGNTIYF.

This clone has just a few counts. The chain couples TRBV30 to TRBJ2-7; TRBD2 matches at 7 bases. After removal of 2 bases from V and 7 bases from J, the junction contained 2 bases not matched to a gene. Germline V lookup: CDR1 GTSNPN, CDR2 SVGIG (reference sequence). CDR3 length: 11 amino acids. The CDR3 protein is CAWSRAGEQYF. The CDR3 DNA follows: TGTGCCTGGAGTAGAGCGGGAGAGCAGTACTTC.

The chain links TRBV5-1 to TRBJ1-2, with 8 bases matching TRBD1. The CDR3 spans 14 residues. Germline V lookup: CDR1 SGHRS, CDR2 YFSETQ. The trim removed 4 bases at V and 8 bases at J, leaving 10 bases unmatched. CDR3 sequence reads: CASSIGQGAWGYTF. The DNA of the CDR3 is TGCGCCAGCAGCATAGGACAGGGCGCTTGGGGCTACACCTTC. Full variable domain (outside the CDR3, taken from reference TRBV5-1 and TRBJ1-2): KAGVTQTPRYLIKTRGQQVTLSCSPISGHRSVSWYQQTPGQGLQFLFEYFSETQRNKGNFPGRFSGRQFSNSRSEMNVSTLELGDSALYLCASSIGQGAWGYTFGSGTRLTVV.

This sequence joins TRBV19 and TRBJ2-1, with D possibly being TRBD1 (6 bases). Per the germline V gene, CDR1 is LNHDA and CDR2 is SQIVND (reference sequence). V shed 6 bases and J shed 0 bases, with 9 bases lying between them. The CDR3 consists of 14 residues. This CDR3 reads CASRVDSSYNEQFF. CDR3 sequence (DNA): TGTGCCAGTAGGGTGGACAGCTCCTACAATGAGCAGTTCTTC.

The chain is built from TRBV7-8 and TRBJ2-7, with 9 bases matching TRBD2. This CDR3 region has 16 residues. CDR1 is SGHVS, CDR2 FQNEAQ, per germline. J lost 0 bases, V lost 5 bases, and 8 bases had no gene match. CDR3 nucleotides: TGTGCCAGCAGCCCTCGACTAGCGGAAGTCTCCTACGAGCAGTACTTC. Translation: CASSPRLAEVSYEQYF.

This clone was found once. This chain joins TRBV5-5 and TRBJ1-2; TRBD1 aligns across 8 bases. The CDR3 has 15 amino acids. Germline trimming cut 4 bases from V and 0 bases from J; bases unmatched to any gene: 5. Germline-derived CDR1 and CDR2 are SGHKS and YYEKEE (reference sequence). CDR3: CASSTRDRTNYGYTF. The CDR3 DNA sequence: TGTGCCAGCAGCACCCGGGACAGGACTAACTATGGCTACACCTTC.

This chain's CDR3 is CASSFAGTNTGELFF. Here the CDR3 DNA reads TGTGCCAGCAGCTTTGCGGGGACGAACACCGGGGAGCTGTTTTTT. The gene calls are TRBV5-5 and TRBJ2-2; perhaps TRBD2 as D (6 bases). The CDR3 has 15 amino acids. Germline V gives CDR1 SGHKS, CDR2 YYEKEE (reference sequence). Trimming cost V 2 bases and J 0 bases, with 8 bases left between them.